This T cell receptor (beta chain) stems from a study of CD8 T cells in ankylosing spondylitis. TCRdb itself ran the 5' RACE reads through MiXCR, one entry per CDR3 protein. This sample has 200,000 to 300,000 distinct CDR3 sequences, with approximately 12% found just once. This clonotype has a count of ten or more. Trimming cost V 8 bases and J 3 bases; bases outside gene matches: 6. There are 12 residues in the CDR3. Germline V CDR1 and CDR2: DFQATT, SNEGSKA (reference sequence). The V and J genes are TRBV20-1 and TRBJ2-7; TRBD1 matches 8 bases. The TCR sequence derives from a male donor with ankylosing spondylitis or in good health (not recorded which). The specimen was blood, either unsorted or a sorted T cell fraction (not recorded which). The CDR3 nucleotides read TGCAGTCCTCAAGACAGGGGCTACGAGCAGTACTTC. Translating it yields CSPQDRGYEQYF.